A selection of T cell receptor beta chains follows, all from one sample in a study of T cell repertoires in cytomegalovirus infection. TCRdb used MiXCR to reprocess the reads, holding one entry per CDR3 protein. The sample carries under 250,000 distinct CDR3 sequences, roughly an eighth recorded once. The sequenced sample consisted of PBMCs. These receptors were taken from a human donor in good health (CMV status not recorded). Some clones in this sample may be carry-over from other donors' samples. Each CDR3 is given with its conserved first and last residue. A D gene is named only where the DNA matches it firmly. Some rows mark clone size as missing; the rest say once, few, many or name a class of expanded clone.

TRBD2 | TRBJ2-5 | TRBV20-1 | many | CSARVSGRTQYF | TGCAGTGCTAGAGTCAGCGGGAGAACCCAGTACTTC
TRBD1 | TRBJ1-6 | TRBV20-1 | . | CSASGQGANSPLHF | TGCAGTGCTAGCGGACAGGGGGCTAATTCACCCCTCCACTTT
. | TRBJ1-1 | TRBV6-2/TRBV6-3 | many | CASRYLPENTEAFF | TGTGCCAGCCGATACCTACCAGAGAACACTGAAGCTTTCTTT
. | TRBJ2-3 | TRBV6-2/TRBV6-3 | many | CASTEATNTDTQYF | TGTGCCAGCACCGAAGCGACCAACACAGATACGCAGTATTTT
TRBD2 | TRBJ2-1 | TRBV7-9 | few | CASSPAGVGNEQFF | TGTGCCAGCAGCCCTGCGGGGGTCGGCAATGAGCAGTTCTTC
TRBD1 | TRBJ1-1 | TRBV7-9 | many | CASSPPAGGTEAFF | TGTGCCAGCAGCCCCCCGGCAGGGGGGACTGAAGCTTTCTTT
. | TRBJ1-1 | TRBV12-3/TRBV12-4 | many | CASSLEPGNTEAFF | TGTGCCAGCAGTTTAGAGCCAGGGAACACTGAAGCTTTCTTT
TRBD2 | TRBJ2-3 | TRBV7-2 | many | CASSPLLRGGTQYF | TGTGCCAGCAGCCCCCTGCTACGGGGGGGTACGCAGTATTTT
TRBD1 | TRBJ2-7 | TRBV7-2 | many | CASSLIGDSYEQYF | TGTGCCAGCAGCTTAATTGGGGACAGCTACGAGCAGTACTTC
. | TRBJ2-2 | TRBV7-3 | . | CASSLMASGNTGEPFF | TGTGCCAGCAGCTTAATGGCTAGTGGGAACACCGGGGAGCCGTTTTTT
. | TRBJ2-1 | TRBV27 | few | CASKLGPDLAGNEQFF | TGTGCCAGCAAACTAGGCCCAGACCTTGCCGGGAATGAGCAGTTCTTC
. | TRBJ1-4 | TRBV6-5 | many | CASSYSRGDEKLFF | TGTGCCAGCAGTTACTCCAGAGGAGATGAAAAACTGTTTTTT
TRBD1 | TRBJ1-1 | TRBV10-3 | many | CAISELQGTEAFF | TGTGCCATCAGTGAGCTACAGGGGACTGAAGCTTTCTTT
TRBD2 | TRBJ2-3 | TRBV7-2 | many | CASSPGGATDTQYF | TGTGCCAGCAGCCCCGGGGGGGCAACAGATACGCAGTATTTT
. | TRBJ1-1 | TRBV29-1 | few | CNPGRMNTEAFF | TGCAACCCGGGGCGTATGAACACTGAAGCTTTCTTT
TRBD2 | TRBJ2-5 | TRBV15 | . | CATSEATSEGETQYF | TGTGCCACCAGCGAGGCGACTAGCGAAGGAGAGACCCAGTACTTC
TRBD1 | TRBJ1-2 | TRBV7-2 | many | CASSGQGWGYTF | TGTGCCAGCAGCGGACAGGGGTGGGGCTACACCTTC
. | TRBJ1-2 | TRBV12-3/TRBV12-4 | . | CASSLGTASANYGYTF | TGTGCCAGCAGTTTAGGGACAGCGTCAGCTAACTATGGCTACACCTTC
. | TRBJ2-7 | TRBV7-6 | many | CASSLAATSSYEQYF | TGTGCCAGCAGCTTAGCGGCGACTTCCTCCTACGAGCAGTACTTC
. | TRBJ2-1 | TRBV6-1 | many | CASRASGAAYNEQFF | TGTGCCAGCAGAGCTTCCGGGGCGGCCTACAATGAGCAGTTCTTC
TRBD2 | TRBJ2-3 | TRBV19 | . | CASNLAGPTDTQYF | TGTGCCAGTAACCTAGCGGGGCCAACAGATACGCAGTATTTT
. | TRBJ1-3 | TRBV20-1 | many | CSASTSSGNTIYF | TGCAGTGCTAGTACCAGCTCTGGAAACACCATATATTTT
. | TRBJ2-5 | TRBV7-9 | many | CASSLGTEQETQYF | TGTGCCAGCAGCCTCGGGACGGAGCAAGAGACCCAGTACTTC
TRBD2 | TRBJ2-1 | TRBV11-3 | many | CASSLGRGTSGYNEQFF | TGTGCCAGCAGCTTAGGGAGGGGGACTAGCGGTTACAATGAGCAGTTCTTC
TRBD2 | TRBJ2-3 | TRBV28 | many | CASSWIAGAGTDTQYF | TGTGCCAGCAGTTGGATAGCGGGAGCCGGCACAGATACGCAGTATTTT
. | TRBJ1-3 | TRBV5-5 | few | CASSLAPGISGNTIYF | TGTGCCAGCAGCTTGGCCCCGGGGATCTCTGGAAACACCATATATTTT
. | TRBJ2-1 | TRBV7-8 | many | CASSLRGRGDNEQFF | TGTGCCAGCAGCTTAAGAGGGAGAGGGGACAATGAGCAGTTCTTC
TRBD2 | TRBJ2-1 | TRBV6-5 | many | CASSYLWRLAGSLYNEQFF | TGTGCCAGCAGTTACTTGTGGAGGCTAGCGGGCTCCCTCTACAATGAGCAGTTCTTC
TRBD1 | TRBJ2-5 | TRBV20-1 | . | CSAPPGQGAGETQYF | TGCAGTGCTCCACCGGGACAGGGGGCTGGGGAGACCCAGTACTTC
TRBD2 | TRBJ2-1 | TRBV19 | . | CASEGGLAGSFDEQFF | TGTGCCAGCGAGGGGGGACTAGCGGGGTCGTTCGATGAGCAGTTCTTC
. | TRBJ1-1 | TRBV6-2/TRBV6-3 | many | CASSYAVVRTEAFF | TGTGCCAGCAGTTACGCGGTTGTAAGAACTGAAGCTTTCTTT
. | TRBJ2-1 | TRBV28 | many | CASSPQTLYNEQFF | TGTGCCAGCAGTCCCCAGACTCTCTACAATGAGCAGTTCTTC
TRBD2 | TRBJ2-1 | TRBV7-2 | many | CASSLGYPVGLVVEQFF | TGTGCCAGCAGCTTGGGGTACCCGGTGGGACTAGTGGTTGAGCAGTTCTTC
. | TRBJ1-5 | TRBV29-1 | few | CSVEAGRDQPQHF | TGCAGCGTTGAGGCAGGGAGAGATCAGCCCCAGCATTTT
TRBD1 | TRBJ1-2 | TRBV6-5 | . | CASSPQGRGNYGYTF | TGTGCCAGCAGTCCCCAGGGCAGGGGGAACTATGGCTACACCTTC
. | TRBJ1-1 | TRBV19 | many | CASRDPGRGRSTEAFF | TGTGCCAGTAGAGACCCGGGGAGGGGACGTTCCACTGAAGCTTTCTTT
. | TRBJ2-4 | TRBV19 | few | CASSSRQGAKNIQYF | TGTGCCAGTAGTTCCCGCCAGGGAGCCAAAAACATTCAGTACTTC
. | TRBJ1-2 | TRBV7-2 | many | CASSLQELYGYTF | TGTGCCAGCAGCTTACAGGAGCTCTATGGCTACACCTTC